The 4 T cell receptor beta chains below come from one sample, sequenced in a study of shared clonotypes between healthy human individuals. CD45RO-negative, CCR7-selected cells formed the naive CD8 fraction, which excluded terminally differentiated effector memory CD45RA+ cells. Using immunoSEQ multiplex PCR, the repertoire was profiled, and TCRdb retains in-frame clones only, with some absent. The table records millions of clones, about 93% of them present only once. Sequenced sample: naive CD8+ T cells from PBMCs. The origin of the receptors is a man aged 18 to 29 in good health. Some clones in this sample may be carry-over from other donors' samples.

The chain recombines TRBV9 with TRBJ2-7; the D gene is possibly TRBD2 (5 bases). Germline V gene data show CDR1 as SGDLS and CDR2 as YYNGEE. Trimming removed 7 bases at V and 5 bases at J, with 13 bases between. CDR3 length equals 12 residues. CDR3 amino acids: CASPGSGDEQYF. The CDR3 DNA is TGTGCCAGCCCGGGGAGCGGCGACGAGCAGTACTTC.

This clone was observed a handful of times. The V call is TRBV9, the J call TRBJ2-1; D unclear. Trimming removed 0 bases at V and 8 bases at J, with 12 bases between. Germline V gene sequence: CDR1 SGDLS, CDR2 YYNGEE. The CDR3 runs to 14 residues. The chain's CDR3 is CASSVAGLDDEQFF. In DNA, the CDR3 is TGTGCCAGCAGCGTAGCTGGGTTGGACGATGAGCAGTTCTTC.

The chain employs TRBV13 and TRBJ2-7; no reliable D call. Looked up from germline, CDR1 is PRHDT and CDR2 is FYEKMQ (reference sequence). V was shortened by 0 bases and J by 5 bases, with 8 bases between the two germline ends. There are 13 residues in the CDR3. CDR3 in amino acids: CASSLGRADEQYF. The CDR3 nucleotides are TGTGCCAGCAGCTTAGGCCGGGCAGACGAGCAGTACTTC.

For the CDR3, the DNA is TGTGCCAGCAGTTACTCCCGGGACAGATATGAAAAACTGTTTTTT. Protein: CASSYSRDRYEKLFF. The V and J genes are TRBV6-5 and TRBJ1-4; 7 nucleotides agree with TRBD1. V shed 0 bases, J shed 6 bases, and the junction held 4 bases outside the gene matches. The CDR3 is 15 amino acids. Germline lookup yields CDR1 MNHEY and CDR2 SVGAGI.